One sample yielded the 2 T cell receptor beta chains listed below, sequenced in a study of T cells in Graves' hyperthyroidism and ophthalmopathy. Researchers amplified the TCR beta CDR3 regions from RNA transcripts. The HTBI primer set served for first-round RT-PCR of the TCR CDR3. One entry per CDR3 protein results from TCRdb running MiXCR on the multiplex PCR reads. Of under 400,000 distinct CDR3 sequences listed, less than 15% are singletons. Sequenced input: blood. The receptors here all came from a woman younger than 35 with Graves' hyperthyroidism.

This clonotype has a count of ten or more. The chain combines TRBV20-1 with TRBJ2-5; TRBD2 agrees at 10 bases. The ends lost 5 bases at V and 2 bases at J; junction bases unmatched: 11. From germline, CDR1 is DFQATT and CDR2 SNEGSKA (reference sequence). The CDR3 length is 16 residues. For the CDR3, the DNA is TGCAGTGCTCCAAGCCCATTACTAGCGGGGCAAGAGACCCAGTACTTC. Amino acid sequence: CSAPSPLLAGQETQYF.

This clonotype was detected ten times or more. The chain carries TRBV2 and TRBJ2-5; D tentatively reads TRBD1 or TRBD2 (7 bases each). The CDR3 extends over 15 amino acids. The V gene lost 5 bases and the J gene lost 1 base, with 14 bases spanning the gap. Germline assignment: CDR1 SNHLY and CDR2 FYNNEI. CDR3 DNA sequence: TGTGCCAGCAGTTCAGGGGGAGGGGGCCAAGAGACCCAGTACTTC. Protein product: CASSSGGGGQETQYF.